One and the same sample provided the 29 T cell receptor beta chains below, sequenced in a study of cytomegalovirus exposure and HLA in healthy donors. The PCR was carried out with 60 Vbeta primers and 13 Jbeta primers. Sequencing was performed with immunoSEQ multiplex PCR; in TCRdb, only in-frame clones are kept and a portion is missing. Of roughly 200,000 clones in the sample, roughly 87% were seen once. The material sequenced was PBMCs. These receptors came from a boy between 2 and 10 years old in good health and CMV-seronegative.

The chain recombines TRBV6-5 with TRBJ2-5; no definite D call. The CDR3 totals 13 residues. Trimming removed 6 bases at V and 1 base at J, with 9 bases between. The germline CDR1 and CDR2 sequences are MNHEY and SVGAGI. CDR3 sequence: CASRRSVQETQYF. For the CDR3, the DNA is TGTGCCAGCAGACGGTCCGTCCAAGAGACCCAGTACTTC.

The chain is built from TRBV7-8 and TRBJ2-7; 9 nucleotides align to TRBD2. Per germline, CDR1 SGHVS and CDR2 FQNEAQ. This CDR3 has 16 amino acids. J was trimmed by 3 bases and V by 2 bases; bases with no gene match: 8. CDR3 region: CASSLRRREGVYEQYF. CDR3 sequence (DNA): TGTGCCAGCAGCTTACGTCGGCGGGAGGGCGTCTACGAGCAGTACTTC.

The V gene is TRBV6-5, the J gene TRBJ1-6, with TRBD1 as a possible D gene (5 bases). The CDR3 totals 15 residues. V dropped 2 bases and J dropped 13 bases, with 18 bases sitting between them. CDR1 is MNHEY and CDR2 is SVGAGI in the germline V gene. The CDR3 nucleotides are TGTGCCAGCAGTTACGAGTCCGTCGGGGGGTCGCCCCTCCACTTT. Encoded protein: CASSYESVGGSPLHF.

This clone was recorded once. This rearrangement joins TRBV14 to TRBJ2-7, with TRBD2 matching 8 bases. The CDR3 length is 16 residues. The V and J ends lost 3 bases and 1 base, in that order; junction bases with no gene match: 8. The germline gives CDR1 SGHDN, CDR2 FVKESK. The CDR3 DNA is TGTGCCAGCAGCCAGGGTAGACTAGCGTCATCCTACGAGCAGTACTTC. Its protein product is CASSQGRLASSYEQYF.

CDR3 DNA: TGTGCCAGCAGTTTTGCGGGGATCTATGGCTACACCTTC. Its protein is CASSFAGIYGYTF. The genes are TRBV28 and TRBJ1-2; D uncertain. Trimming removed 3 bases at V and 4 bases at J, with 9 bases between. The CDR3 covers 13 residues. Germline CDR1 is MDHEN and CDR2 is SYDVKM.

The chain combines TRBV7-9 with TRBJ1-2; 7 nucleotides agree with TRBD1. In germline, CDR1 is SEHNR, CDR2 FQNEAQ (reference sequence). The CDR3 loop spans 15 amino acids. Trimming removed 1 base from V and 4 bases from J; junction bases left unmatched: 6. The CDR3 loop is CASSLGVGGSYGYTF. The CDR3 DNA reads TGTGCCAGCAGCTTAGGGGTAGGGGGCTCCTATGGCTACACCTTC.

The rearrangement joins TRBV5-1 to TRBJ1-1, with 7 bases identical to TRBD1. The germline V gene has CDR1 SGHRS and CDR2 YFSETQ. The V segment lost 3 bases and the J segment 0 bases; nucleotides outside the gene matches: 5. The CDR3 length is 15 residues. The CDR3 region is CASSSRDSLNTEAFF. Written as DNA, the CDR3 is TGCGCCAGCAGCTCCCGGGACAGCTTGAACACTGAAGCTTTCTTT.

This rearrangement joins TRBV27 to TRBJ1-2; 11 nucleotides agree with TRBD1. The CDR3 has 13 amino acids. The V gene end was trimmed by 4 bases and the J gene end by 6 bases; junction bases not matched to a gene: 1. Germline assignment: CDR1 MNHEY and CDR2 SMNVEV (reference sequence). The CDR3 reads CASSSGQGDGYTF. The DNA for the CDR3 is TGTGCCAGCAGTTCGGGACAGGGGGATGGCTACACCTTC.

A single count supports this clone. At one end the junction does not follow the germline gene, possibly because of a read error. The chain combines TRBV7-9 with TRBJ2-2; 7 nucleotides match TRBD1. CDR1 is SEHNR, CDR2 FQNEAQ, per germline (reference sequence). The CDR3 has 16 amino acids. CDR3 in amino acids: CSSSNSQGTNTGELFF. The CDR3 DNA reads TGTTCCAGCAGCAATTCACAGGGGACGAACACCGGGGAGCTGTTTTTT.

The genes are TRBV5-1 and TRBJ2-7; TRBD1 matches 8 bases. CDR3 length: 14 amino acids. The germline V gene has CDR1 SGHRS and CDR2 YFSETQ. J lost 2 bases, V lost 1 base, and 2 bases had no gene match. The CDR3 region is CASSLRTGTYEQYF. CDR3 coding DNA: TGCGCCAGCAGCTTGAGGACAGGGACCTACGAGCAGTACTTC.

This clone was seen only once. V is TRBV10-3 and J is TRBJ2-3; no reliable D call. V was shortened by 10 bases and J by 2 bases, with 10 bases between the two germline ends. The CDR3 extends over 12 amino acids. Germline V gene sequence: CDR1 ENHRY, CDR2 SYGVKD. The CDR3 region is CATGSSTDTQYF. In nucleotides, the CDR3 is TGTGCCACCGGGTCTTCCACAGATACGCAGTATTTT.

The chain has TRBV19 and TRBJ2-3; 11 nucleotides agree with TRBD2. Unmatched junction bases numbered 9, after V lost 5 bases and J lost 8 bases. Germline-derived CDR1 and CDR2 are LNHDA and SQIVND (reference sequence). CDR3 length: 15 amino acids. The CDR3 bases are TGTGCCAGTAGTTCAAGACTAGCGGGGTTCGGTACGCAGTATTTT. Translated: CASSSRLAGFGTQYF.

This sequence joins TRBV21-1 and TRBJ2-1; TRBD2, the D gene given by the table, was not confirmed from the DNA. TRBV21-1 is annotated as a pseudogene. CDR3 length equals 15 residues. For the CDR3, the DNA is TGTGCCAGCAGCCCGACTAGCGCACCTTACAATGAGCAGTTCTTC. Amino acids: CASSPTSAPYNEQFF.

The rearrangement joins TRBV5-1 to TRBJ1-3; D ambiguous. The CDR3 length is 16 residues. V lost 1 base and J lost 0, with 11 bases in between. The germline CDR1 and CDR2 sequences are SGHRS and YFSETQ. In DNA form, the CDR3 reads TGCGCCAGCAGCTTGCTTGGGCCGAACTCTGGAAACACCATATATTTT. Protein product: CASSLLGPNSGNTIYF.

The DNA for the CDR3 is TGTGCCAGCAGTTTATCCCGACGACAGGGAGGTGAGCAGTTCTTC. Its translation is CASSLSRRQGGEQFF. The J gene is TRBJ2-1, the V gene TRBV28; tentatively, D is TRBD1 (7 bases). V lost 1 base, J lost 9 bases, and 16 bases lay in between. The CDR3 is 15 amino acids. Germline CDR1 reads MDHEN; CDR2 reads SYDVKM.

The rearrangement uses TRBV5-1 and TRBJ2-1, with TRBD2 matching 8 bases. The CDR3 is made up of 16 amino acids. Germline V lookup: CDR1 SGHRS, CDR2 YFSETQ. Losses at the gene ends were 0 bases for V and 5 bases for J; bases not matched to a gene: 7. The CDR3 loop reads CASSLASGGPNNEQFF. The CDR3 DNA follows: TGCGCCAGCAGCTTGGCCTCGGGAGGGCCTAACAATGAGCAGTTCTTC.

The CDR3 DNA is TGTGCCAGCAGTTTAAGTAGTCGCGAGCAGTACTTC. It codes for CASSLSSREQYF. The genes are TRBV28 and TRBJ2-7; D not resolved. Trimming took 2 bases from V and 6 from J, leaving 8 bases between them. The CDR3 runs to 12 residues. Per germline, CDR1 MDHEN and CDR2 SYDVKM.

The chain recombines TRBV4-1 with TRBJ2-2; D is possibly TRBD1 (5 bases). The CDR3 spans 15 residues. Trimming removed 1 base from V and 1 base from J, with 7 bases in between. Germline lookup yields CDR1 MGHRA and CDR2 YSYEKL. CDR3 DNA sequence: TGCGCCAGCAGCCAAGCCGACAGGAACACCGGGGAGCTGTTTTTT. As protein: CASSQADRNTGELFF.

This chain links TRBV19 with TRBJ1-2; tentatively, D is TRBD1 (6 bases). V lost 4 bases and J 6 bases, leaving 12 bases between the germline ends. CDR3 size: 13 residues. Germline V gives CDR1 LNHDA, CDR2 SQIVND (reference sequence). DNA for the CDR3: TGTGCCAGTAGTAGGGACACCACCCATGGCTACACCTTC. This codes for CASSRDTTHGYTF.

Notes on this clone: An end of the junction does not agree with germline; a read error may underlie this. The rearrangement uses TRBV7-9 and TRBJ1-5, with 12 bases aligning to TRBD1. The CDR3 covers 16 residues. Germline assignment: CDR1 SEHNR and CDR2 FQNEAQ (reference sequence). CDR3: CSSSLGTGGASQPQHF. CDR3 nucleotides: TGTTCCAGCAGCTTAGGGACAGGGGGCGCCAGTCAGCCCCAGCATTTT. The whole variable domain, filled in from reference TRBV7-9 and TRBJ1-5, reads DTGVSQNPRHKITKRGQNVTFRCDPISEHNRLYWYRQTLGQGPEFLTYFQNEAQLEKSRLLSDRFSAERPKGSFSTLEIQRTEQGDSAMYLCSSSLGTGGASQPQHFGDGTRLSIL.

This rearrangement joins TRBV10-2 to TRBJ2-3; 12 nucleotides agree with TRBD1. The CDR3 is 13 residues long. CDR1 is WSHSY and CDR2 is SAAADI in the germline V gene. After removal of 10 bases from V and 4 bases from J, the junction contained 3 bases not matched to a gene. CDR3 sequence reads: CATGTGGPDTQYF. The CDR3 bases are TGCGCCACCGGGACAGGGGGCCCAGATACGCAGTATTTT.

The chain links TRBV21-1 to TRBJ2-7; the table's D gene call, TRBD2, was not cross checked with the DNA. TRBV21-1 has pseudogene status. This CDR3 is 16 amino acids long. This CDR3 reads CASSQRTPGVEYEQYF. CDR3 nucleotide sequence: TGTGCCAGCAGCCAACGGACCCCGGGGGTCGAATACGAGCAGTACTTC.

The genes are TRBV5-6 and TRBJ1-1; TRBD1 matches 8 bases. The germline gives CDR1 SGHDT, CDR2 YYEEEE. V lost 3 bases, J lost 1 base, and 2 bases stayed unmatched. CDR3 size: 14 residues. The CDR3 loop reads CASSWDRTNTEAFF. Here the CDR3 DNA reads TGTGCCAGCAGCTGGGACAGGACGAACACTGAAGCTTTCTTT. Full variable domain (remainder filled in from reference TRBV5-6 and TRBJ1-1): DAGVTQSPTHLIKTRGQQVTLRCSPKSGHDTVSWYQQALGQGPQFIFQYYEEEERQRGNFPDRFSGHQFPNYSSELNVNALLLGDSALYLCASSWDRTNTEAFFGQGTRLTVV.

The chain uses TRBV7-9 and TRBJ2-7; the match to TRBD1 covers 10 bases. V gave up 5 bases and J gave up 2 bases; unmatched junction bases: 9. Per germline, CDR1 SEHNR and CDR2 FQNEAQ (reference sequence). The CDR3 sequence is 16 residues long. Written as DNA, the CDR3 is TGTGCCAGCAGCCCATGGGGGGGGACAGGGGCCTACGAGCAGTACTTC. Amino acids: CASSPWGGTGAYEQYF.

The chain recombines TRBV2 with TRBJ2-5; 7 bases map to TRBD1. This CDR3 comprises 15 residues. J gave up 5 bases and V 2 bases, and 8 bases lay outside the gene matches. Germline lookup yields CDR1 SNHLY and CDR2 FYNNEI. In DNA, the CDR3 is TGTGCCAGCAGTGAAAACAACAGGGGAGCCGAGACCCAGTACTTC. Translating gives CASSENNRGAETQYF.

CDR3 protein: CASCPRQDHNEKLFF. CDR3 DNA sequence: TGTGCCAGCTGCCCCCGACAGGACCATAATGAAAAACTGTTTTTT. The genes are TRBV6-1 and TRBJ1-4; D perhaps matches TRBD1 (6 bases). The CDR3 is 15 residues long. Germline CDR1 is MNHNS and CDR2 is SASEGT. The ends were cut back, 8 bases at V and 4 bases at J, with 17 bases in the middle.

On this clone itself: This CDR3 is also generated by other DNA sequences in the sample. V and J are TRBV5-1 and TRBJ2-7, with D possibly matching TRBD1 (6 bases). CDR3 length: 13 amino acids. V was pared by 0 bases and J by 2 bases, with 6 bases between. The germline gives CDR1 SGHRS, CDR2 YFSETQ. CDR3 protein: CASSLDRAYEQYF. CDR3 DNA: TGCGCCAGCAGCTTGGACAGGGCCTACGAGCAGTACTTC.

J is TRBJ1-2 and V is TRBV6-5; D is possibly TRBD1 (6 bases). CDR3 length: 15 residues. The germline gives CDR1 MNHEY, CDR2 SVGAGI. The V gene lost 1 base and the J gene lost 3 bases, with 12 bases spanning the gap. The CDR3 sequence: CASSYLRGADYGYTF. DNA of the CDR3: TGTGCCAGCAGTTACTTGCGGGGGGCGGACTATGGCTACACCTTC.

This clone appeared a few times. The V gene is TRBV6-5, the J gene TRBJ1-2, with D unresolved. This CDR3 is 16 amino acids long. V lost 0 bases and J lost 0, with 11 bases in between. Germline V lookup: CDR1 MNHEY, CDR2 SVGAGI. This CDR3 reads CASSYSPFRANYGYTF. In DNA form, the CDR3 reads TGTGCCAGCAGTTACTCTCCGTTTCGGGCTAACTATGGCTACACCTTC.